This is a list of T cell receptor beta chains from one sample in a study of early T cells in non-severe SARS-CoV-2 infection. TCRdb redid the calling of the 5' RACE reads with MiXCR, one entry per CDR3 protein. The data contain tens of thousands of distinct CDR3 sequences, around 5.4% of them singletons. Material for sequencing was whole blood. The receptors shown here come from an adult who was a healthcare worker with PCR-confirmed SARS-CoV-2 infection or an uninfected control (not recorded which). The CDR3 runs from the conserved cysteine through the conserved F or W. D genes are given only for firm matches. Expanded clones are given a class, and other clones once, few, many or no size at all.

v_call,clone_size,j_call,cdr3_length,d_call,cdr3_nt,cdr3_aa
TRBV10-3,many,TRBJ2-2,17,TRBD2,TGTGCCATCAGTGGGACTAGCGGGAGGTCGGCGACCGGGGAGCTGTTTTTT,CAISGTSGRSATGELFF
TRBV30,-,TRBJ1-1,16,TRBD1,TGTGCCTGGAGACCCGGGCTCGGACAGGGTCGAACTGAAGCTTTCTTT,CAWRPGLGQGRTEAFF
TRBV20-1,-,TRBJ1-3,14,-,TGCAGTGCCACGGACCGCTACTCTGGAAACACCATATATTTT,CSATDRYSGNTIYF
TRBV27,few,TRBJ1-4,15,-,TGTGCCAGCAGTAAGACTGGGGGCCGGAATGAAAAACTGTTTTTT,CASSKTGGRNEKLFF
TRBV28,-,TRBJ2-7,11,-,TGTGCCAGCAGTAAGGGCCACGAGCAGTACTTC,CASSKGHEQYF
TRBV4-1,many,TRBJ2-1,15,-,TGCGCCAGCACCCACCCGGAGGAGCTGGGCAATGAGCAGTTCTTC,CASTHPEELGNEQFF
TRBV7-8,many,TRBJ2-2,15,-,TGTGCCAGCAGCTTAGGGGCTAGCGTTGCCGGGGAGCTGTTTTTT,CASSLGASVAGELFF
TRBV20-1,-,TRBJ2-3,12,-,TGCAGTGCTAGGAGCGGCGGGGATACGCAGTATTTT,CSARSGGDTQYF
TRBV7-2,many,TRBJ2-1,13,-,TGTGCCAGCAGCTTAATTCTAGCTGGTGAGCAGTTCTTC,CASSLILAGEQFF
TRBV4-2,many,TRBJ2-7,15,-,TGTGCCAGCAGCGTAATGTCAGGGATTTCCTACGAGCAGTACTTC,CASSVMSGISYEQYF
TRBV5-1,many,TRBJ2-7,16,-,TGCGCCAGCAGCCCCGGAGGGGTTAAGAGACCCTACGAGCAGTACTTC,CASSPGGVKRPYEQYF
TRBV27,many,TRBJ2-7,15,-,TGTGCCAGCCACCCTGGCAGGGGTTCCCCCTACGAGCAGTACTTC,CASHPGRGSPYEQYF
TRBV12-3/TRBV12-4,-,TRBJ2-7,13,-,TGTGCCAGCAGTTTATTGGCGGCCTACGAGCAGTACTTC,CASSLLAAYEQYF
TRBV15,-,TRBJ1-5,15,-,TGTGCCACCAGCCCTGTAGCGTCAGGGAACCAGCCCCAGCATTTT,CATSPVASGNQPQHF
TRBV20-1,-,TRBJ2-3,17,TRBD2,TGCAGTGCTAGAGATCTCCAGACTAGCGGGAGTGGAGATACGCAGTATTTT,CSARDLQTSGSGDTQYF
TRBV20-1,many,TRBJ2-3,14,TRBD2,TGCAGTGCTCTCCCTAGCGGTCCCCCAGATACGCAGTATTTT,CSALPSGPPDTQYF
TRBV18,many,TRBJ2-7,15,TRBD2,TGTGCCAGCTCAGGGTTGGAGGCGGGAGTATACGAGCAGTACTTC,CASSGLEAGVYEQYF
TRBV3-1,medium-sized,TRBJ2-7,15,-,TGTGCCAGCAGCCATTATTCAAGATACCCCTACGAGCAGTACTTC,CASSHYSRYPYEQYF
TRBV7-2,many,TRBJ2-3,15,-,TGTGCCAGCAGCTTAGGGGGCGGAAACACAGATACGCAGTATTTT,CASSLGGGNTDTQYF
TRBV28,many,TRBJ2-3,14,-,TGTGCCAGCAGTTTACCGGGGGGCCCAGATACGCAGTATTTT,CASSLPGGPDTQYF
TRBV12-3/TRBV12-4,many,TRBJ1-4,13,TRBD1,TGTGCCAGCAGGACAGGGGTGGATGAAAAACTGTTTTTT,CASRTGVDEKLFF
TRBV10-3,medium-sized,TRBJ2-7,13,-,TGTGCCATCAGTGAGGGGCAAACCTACGAGCAGTACTTC,CAISEGQTYEQYF
TRBV2,medium-sized,TRBJ2-1,15,-,TGTGCCAGTCATGTAGAGGGCAACTCCTACAATGAGCAGTTCTTC,CASHVEGNSYNEQFF
TRBV3-1,many,TRBJ1-1,13,-,TGTGCCAGCAGCCAGGTTGTCAGGGGATCAGCTTTCTTT,CASSQVVRGSAFF
TRBV7-3,many,TRBJ1-5,16,-,TGTGCCAGCAGCTTAGATATTCGGGGGGCGGATCAGCCCCAGCATTTT,CASSLDIRGADQPQHF
TRBV30,many,TRBJ2-7,13,-,TGTGCCTGGAGTGTGCAGTACTCCTACGAGCAGTACTTC,CAWSVQYSYEQYF
TRBV7-9,many,TRBJ2-1,16,TRBD1,TGTGCCAGCAGCCGGGCAGGGGGTGCCTCCTACAATGAGCAGTTCTTC,CASSRAGGASYNEQFF
TRBV27,many,TRBJ2-1,14,TRBD2,TGTGCCAGCTCGGGGACTAGCGGGAGGAATGAGCAGTTCTTC,CASSGTSGRNEQFF
TRBV7-9,few,TRBJ1-1,11,-,TGTGCCAGCAGCTTAATAACTGAAGCTTTCTTT,CASSLITEAFF
TRBV7-9,many,TRBJ2-7,13,-,TGTGCCAGCAGCTCCCGAAGTTTTTGGGAGCAGTACTTC,CASSSRSFWEQYF
TRBV28,-,TRBJ2-2,14,-,TGTGCCAGCAGTCCGGGCGGGGTAGGCGGGGAGCTGTTTTTT,CASSPGGVGGELFF
TRBV28,-,TRBJ2-3,14,-,TGTGCCAGCAGGCGCCCCCCGAGCACAGATACGCAGTATTTT,CASRRPPSTDTQYF
TRBV30,-,TRBJ1-1,13,TRBD1,TGTGCCTGGGGCAGGGGGTTGAACACTGAAGCTTTCTTT,CAWGRGLNTEAFF
TRBV10-3,many,TRBJ1-4,15,TRBD1,TGTGCCATCAGTGAGCGGGACAGCGCGAATGAAAAACTGTTTTTT,CAISERDSANEKLFF
TRBV30,many,TRBJ2-5,17,TRBD2,TGTGCCTGGAGCTACCTGACCGGACTAGCGAGTTCAGAGACCCAGTACTTC,CAWSYLTGLASSETQYF
TRBV19,many,TRBJ1-2,13,-,TGTGCCAGTAGGCCGGCAGGGGACTATGGCTACACCTTC,CASRPAGDYGYTF
TRBV6-2/TRBV6-3,-,TRBJ2-2,15,-,TGTGCCAGCAGTTCCCAACTTGAGAACACCGGGGAGCTGTTTTTT,CASSSQLENTGELFF